This passage covers 23 T cell receptor beta chains from one sample sequenced in a study of spatial heterogeneity in lung cancer. Time point denoted: sample taken at primary tumor resection. TCRdb reprocessed the 5' RACE reads with MiXCR, giving one entry per CDR3 protein. This sample has about 92,000 distinct CDR3 sequences; more than 10% occur once, and the top ten carry 35% to 45%. The input for sequencing was PBMCs, taken at surgery. Receptors originate from a male donor with early-stage non-small cell lung cancer.

This clonotype was detected a few times. The J gene is TRBJ1-1, the V gene TRBV3-1, with TRBD1 as a possible D gene (5 bases). The CDR3 length is 14 residues. The V end lost 1 base, the J end lost 7 bases, and 13 bases lay between the germline ends. Germline V gene sequence: CDR1 LGHDT, CDR2 YNNKEL (reference sequence). CDR3 in amino acids: CASSQGKFGGEAFF. CDR3 sequence (DNA): TGTGCCAGCAGCCAAGGAAAATTCGGGGGTGAAGCTTTCTTT.

This clonotype was observed a handful of times. The J gene is TRBJ2-5, the V gene TRBV4-1; D may be TRBD2 (6 bases). Per germline, CDR1 MGHRA and CDR2 YSYEKL. V lost 6 bases to trimming and J lost 4 bases, with 15 bases between them. The CDR3 has 14 amino acids. This chain's CDR3 is CASSSGSRGETQYF. DNA for the CDR3: TGCGCCAGCAGTTCCGGGAGTAGGGGAGAGACCCAGTACTTC.

The table lists this clonotype with a few counts. This chain uses TRBV19 with TRBJ1-5; D call uncertain. V was shortened by 4 bases and J by 6 bases, with 13 bases between the two germline ends. Germline CDR1 LNHDA, CDR2 SQIVND (reference sequence). The CDR3 has 14 residues. Here the CDR3 reads CASSTSHEAQPQHF. CDR3 nucleotide sequence: TGTGCCAGTAGTACCTCCCATGAGGCTCAGCCCCAGCATTTT. Full variable domain (remainder filled in from reference TRBV19 and TRBJ1-5): DGGITQSPKYLFRKEGQNVTLSCEQNLNHDAMYWYRQDPGQGLRLIYYSQIVNDFQKGDIAEGYSVSREKKESFPLTVTSAQKNPTAFYLCASSTSHEAQPQHFGDGTRLSIL.

There are a few counts of this clonotype. This rearrangement joins TRBV7-2 to TRBJ2-3, with D maybe TRBD2 (6 bases). CDR3 length equals 15 residues. V was trimmed by 5 bases and J by 2 bases, leaving 14 bases between them. CDR1 and CDR2 (germline): SGHTA, FQGNSA. Here the CDR3 DNA reads TGTGCCAGCAGCCCCCGGCGGGGTGACACAGATACGCAGTATTTT. Amino acids: CASSPRRGDTDTQYF.

The chain has TRBV18 and TRBJ2-5; D uncertain. The V end lost 6 bases, the J end lost 1 base, and 12 bases lay between the germline ends. The CDR3 runs to 14 residues. Germline V gene data show CDR1 as KGHSH and CDR2 as LQKENI. CDR3 in amino acids: CASSTNWAQETQYF. The CDR3 coding sequence is TGTGCCAGCTCTACTAATTGGGCCCAAGAGACCCAGTACTTC.

This clonotype was seen ten or more times. This chain uses TRBV12-3 or TRBV12-4 with TRBJ2-5; 7 positions match TRBD2. There are 14 residues in the CDR3. Trimming removed 0 bases from V and 4 bases from J; junction bases left unmatched: 2. CDR3 sequence (DNA): TGTGCCAGCAGTTTAGCTCCGGGAGGAGAGACCCAGTACTTC. Encoded protein: CASSLAPGGETQYF.

This rearrangement joins TRBV2 to TRBJ2-2, with D tentatively TRBD2 (5 bases). Trimming took 11 bases from V and 3 from J, leaving 16 bases between them. CDR3 length equals 14 residues. Germline assignment: CDR1 SNHLY and CDR2 FYNNEI. The CDR3 region has the DNA TGTGCCCGGAACCATGCGAGGGACACCGGGGAGCTGTTTTTT. It is translated as CARNHARDTGELFF.

V is TRBV20-1 and J is TRBJ2-1; D unresolved. The V end lost 1 base, the J end lost 0 bases, and 7 bases lay between the germline ends. The CDR3 runs to 14 residues. Germline loops: CDR1 DFQATT, CDR2 SNEGSKA (reference sequence). CDR3 amino acids: CSARVPGSYNEQFF. The DNA of the CDR3 is TGCAGTGCTAGAGTTCCGGGCTCCTACAATGAGCAGTTCTTC.

The table lists this clonotype with many counts. The chain uses TRBV7-2 and TRBJ2-3, with D unclear. Trimming pared 3 bases from V and 4 bases from J, leaving 8 bases between. Per the germline V gene, CDR1 is SGHTA and CDR2 is FQGNSA. The CDR3 is 13 amino acids. The CDR3 here is CASSFNFADTQYF. In nucleotides, the CDR3 is TGTGCCAGCAGCTTCAACTTCGCAGATACGCAGTATTTT.

J is TRBJ2-3 and V is TRBV10-3; no definite D call. Germline CDR1 and CDR2: ENHRY and SYGVKD. The CDR3 runs 12 residues. The V gene lost 0 bases and the J gene lost 7 bases, with 5 bases spanning the gap. The CDR3 coding sequence is TGTGCCATCAGTGAGTCAGCGAATACGCAGTATTTT. Protein sequence: CAISESANTQYF.

This clonotype was seen a few times. The V gene is TRBV5-4, the J gene TRBJ2-1; tentatively, D is TRBD2 (6 bases). The CDR3 covers 16 residues. CDR1 SGHNT and CDR2 YYREEE come from the germline V gene (reference sequence). Trimming took 2 bases from V and 0 from J, leaving 12 bases between them. CDR3 loop: CASSFAGSSSYNEQFF. Here the CDR3 DNA reads TGTGCCAGCAGCTTTGCCGGGAGTAGCTCCTACAATGAGCAGTTCTTC.

J is TRBJ2-7 and V is TRBV28; D is ambiguous. Germline CDR1 MDHEN, CDR2 SYDVKM. This CDR3 is built from 13 residues. Trimming took 5 bases from V and 4 from J, leaving 12 bases between them. The CDR3 nucleotides are TGTGCCAGCAGTGGGTCAGCTGATTACGAGCAGTACTTC. Translating it yields CASSGSADYEQYF. Full variable domain (outside the CDR3, taken from reference TRBV28 and TRBJ2-7): DVKVTQSSRYLVKRTGEKVFLECVQDMDHENMFWYRQDPGLGLRLIYFSYDVKMKEKGDIPEGYSVSREKKERFSLILESASTNQTSMYLCASSGSADYEQYFGPGTRLTVT.

Only a few counts were recorded for this clonotype. V and J are TRBV6-7 and TRBJ2-5; TRBD1 might be the D (6 bases). TRBV6-7 is flagged as an ORF with uncertain function. Trimming stripped 7 bases from V and 3 bases from J, with 9 bases between. The CDR3 is 12 residues long. In DNA, the CDR3 is TGTGCCAGCATAAGGACAGAAGAGACCCAGTACTTC. Amino acids: CASIRTEETQYF.

This clonotype has only a few counts. The rearrangement joins TRBV20-1 to TRBJ2-5; 10 nucleotides match TRBD2. With V trimmed by 6 bases and J by 4 bases, 5 bases remained unmatched. This CDR3 has 13 amino acids. Germline CDR1 DFQATT, CDR2 SNEGSKA (reference sequence). The CDR3 nucleotides are TGCAGTGCCCCTAAGCGGGAGGGAGAGACCCAGTACTTC. Amino acid sequence: CSAPKREGETQYF.

V and J are TRBV2 and TRBJ1-3; 8 positions match TRBD1. The CDR3 contains 14 residues. The germline CDR1 and CDR2 sequences are SNHLY and FYNNEI. The junction had 5 bases not matched to a gene; V was cut back by 3 bases and J by 7 bases. The chain's CDR3 is CASSEIRGRNTIYF. In DNA form, the CDR3 reads TGTGCCAGCAGTGAGATCAGGGGGCGGAACACCATATATTTT.

The V call is TRBV5-1, the J call TRBJ1-4; D unresolved. CDR3 size: 14 residues. From germline, CDR1 is SGHRS and CDR2 YFSETQ. The germline V and J ends were trimmed by 0 bases and 0 bases, with 3 bases remaining between them. In DNA form, the CDR3 reads TGCGCCAGCAGCTTGGGGGCAACTAATGAAAAACTGTTTTTT. The encoded protein is CASSLGATNEKLFF.

This clonotype showed up just a few times. V gene TRBV12-3 or TRBV12-4 combines with J gene TRBJ1-5; D is uncertain. Trimming removed 2 bases at V and 0 bases at J, with 5 bases between. The CDR3 sequence is 14 residues long. In DNA form, the CDR3 reads TGTGCCAGCAGTTTATCAGTTAGCAATCAGCCCCAGCATTTT. This sequence encodes CASSLSVSNQPQHF.

Here the CDR3 reads CATSREGRRVTGELFF. In DNA, the CDR3 is TGTGCCACCAGCAGAGAAGGCCGCCGGGTAACCGGGGAGCTGTTTTTT. This chain connects TRBV15 to TRBJ2-2, with unresolved D. The V and J ends lost 0 bases and 5 bases respectively, with 13 bases between them. Germline V gives CDR1 LNHNV, CDR2 YYDKDF (reference sequence). The CDR3 is 16 residues long.

This clonotype has more than one count but fewer than ten. The CDR3 nucleotides are TGTGCCAGCAGCCTAGTCCTCTCGGGGAAACTGTTTTTT. This translates into CASSLVLSGKLFF. The chain couples TRBV14 to TRBJ1-4; no firm D call. The CDR3 is 13 amino acids. V was cut by 4 bases and J by 11 bases, with 14 bases left in between. Germline CDR1 and CDR2: SGHDN and FVKESK.

This clonotype has at least ten counts. The chain combines TRBV5-1 with TRBJ2-5, with a possible D match to TRBD2 (5 bases). Germline V gene lookup returns CDR1 SGHRS and CDR2 YFSETQ. The CDR3 runs 13 residues. The V and J ends lost 2 bases and 5 bases respectively, with 10 bases between them. CDR3 in DNA: TGCGCCAGCAGCTTTACTAGTGCCGAGACCCAGTACTTC. Translation: CASSFTSAETQYF.

This rearrangement joins TRBV29-1 to TRBJ2-1, with D possibly matching TRBD2 (6 bases). The CDR3 totals 11 residues. The V end was cut by 4 bases, the J end by 15 bases, with 16 bases between. From germline, CDR1 is SQVTM and CDR2 ANQGSEA. The CDR3 DNA follows: TGCAGCGTTGCGGAAGCGGGCGAGGGGTTCTTC. It specifies CSVAEAGEGFF.

This clonotype was recorded a few times. The V call is TRBV18, the J call TRBJ2-2, with 8 bases identical to TRBD2. This CDR3 is built from 17 residues. Germline values: CDR1 KGHSH, CDR2 LQKENI. V trimming: 2 bases; J trimming: 2 bases; junction bases outside the gene matches: 7. This CDR3 is CASSPRRGASNTGELFF. CDR3 DNA sequence: TGTGCCAGCTCACCAAGGCGGGGGGCCAGCAACACCGGGGAGCTGTTTTTT.

This clonotype was counted between two and nine times. The chain has TRBV7-3 and TRBJ2-7; D unclear. The V and J ends lost 10 bases and 4 bases respectively, with 8 bases between them. The CDR3 is made up of 10 amino acids. CDR1 SGHTA and CDR2 FQGTGA come from the germline V gene. The CDR3 coding sequence is TGTGCCACCCCAGATTACGAGCAGTACTTC. It yields the protein CATPDYEQYF.